The 10 T cell receptor beta chains given below trace back to one sample, sequenced in a study of T cell clonotyping in hematopoietic cell transplantation. Method: immunoSEQ multiplex PCR; TCRdb's copy keeps in-frame clones and lacks some. The table has roughly 9,100 clones, over 85% seen once. Sequenced material: PBMCs, taken 100 days after allogeneic stem cell transplant. Source of these receptors: a male patient in his fifties who had an allogeneic stem cell transplant from a related donor, so T cells may come from the graft donor. Some clones in this sample may be carry-over from other donors' samples.

The rearrangement uses TRBV9 and TRBJ1-2; D gene uncertain. Germline CDR1 and CDR2: SGDLS and YYNGEE. This CDR3 region has 13 residues. The V and J ends lost 3 bases and 8 bases respectively, with 14 bases between them. As DNA, the CDR3 is TGTGCCAGCAGCGCTCGAGTGGACGGAGGCTACACCTTC. Translation gives CASSARVDGGYTF. The whole variable domain, remainder taken from reference TRBV9 and TRBJ1-2, is DSGVTQTPKHLITATGQRVTLRCSPRSGDLSVYWYQQSLDQGLQFLIQYYNGEERAKGNILERFSAQQFPDLHSELNLSSLELGDSALYFCASSARVDGGYTFGSGTRLTVV.

The rearrangement links TRBV5-4 to TRBJ2-3; no reliable D call. The CDR3 has 11 amino acids. V shed 4 bases and J shed 2 bases, with 2 bases lying between them. The germline gives CDR1 SGHNT, CDR2 YYREEE (reference sequence). CDR3 coding DNA: TGTGCCAGCAGCCTCACAGATACGCAGTATTTT. This encodes CASSLTDTQYF.

The gene calls are TRBV5-1 and TRBJ1-1; possible D gene TRBD1, 5 bases. The V and J ends lost 3 bases and 5 bases respectively, with 20 bases between them. Germline assignment: CDR1 SGHRS and CDR2 YFSETQ. The CDR3 runs 16 residues. In DNA, the CDR3 is TGCGCCAGCAGCTCCCCGGGACCGTCGTCAGCGACTGAAGCTTTCTTT. Its protein product is CASSSPGPSSATEAFF.

The count of this clone is one. J is TRBJ2-7 and V is TRBV7-9; 8 positions match TRBD1. Germline assignment: CDR1 SEHNR and CDR2 FQNEAQ (reference sequence). The J segment lost 5 bases and the V segment lost 5 bases, leaving 8 bases of the junction unmatched. This CDR3 has 14 residues. The DNA of the CDR3 is TGTGCCAGCAGCGAGCGACAGGGGATGAACGAGCAGTACTTC. Protein: CASSERQGMNEQYF.

The J gene is TRBJ2-5, the V gene TRBV5-1; D could derive from TRBD1 or TRBD2 (5 bases each). The CDR3 has 15 residues. Trimming pared 5 bases from V and 2 bases from J, leaving 16 bases between. CDR1 and CDR2 (germline): SGHRS, YFSETQ. This chain's CDR3 is CASSTTRDRQETQYF. The CDR3 DNA follows: TGCGCCAGCAGTACCACCCGGGACCGGCAAGAGACCCAGTACTTC. Full variable domain (remainder filled in from reference TRBV5-1 and TRBJ2-5): KAGVTQTPRYLIKTRGQQVTLSCSPISGHRSVSWYQQTPGQGLQFLFEYFSETQRNKGNFPGRFSGRQFSNSRSEMNVSTLELGDSALYLCASSTTRDRQETQYFGPGTRLLVL.

This clone was seen once. V usage is TRBV7-9 and J usage is TRBJ1-4; D perhaps matches TRBD1 (5 bases). The CDR3 is made up of 16 amino acids. Deletions cut 5 bases from V and 5 bases from J, with 18 bases between. Germline values: CDR1 SEHNR, CDR2 FQNEAQ (reference sequence). The CDR3 protein is CASSNTNQGFNEKLFF. CDR3 bases: TGTGCCAGCAGCAATACGAACCAGGGATTCAATGAAAAACTGTTTTTT.

V and J are TRBV27 and TRBJ2-7; D is possibly TRBD1 (5 bases). Germline assignment: CDR1 MNHEY and CDR2 SMNVEV (reference sequence). Trimming took 4 bases from V and 2 from J, leaving 6 bases between them. This CDR3 is 12 amino acids long. CDR3 sequence (DNA): TGTGCCAGCAGTTCAGGGCCCTACGAGCAGTACTTC. Amino acid sequence: CASSSGPYEQYF.

The chain carries TRBV10-3 and TRBJ2-7, with D perhaps assigned TRBD1 or TRBD2 (5 bases each). The germline gives CDR1 ENHRY, CDR2 SYGVKD. This CDR3 has 15 residues. The ends were cut back, 4 bases at V and 3 bases at J, with 16 bases in the middle. The CDR3 spells CAISVPTGTGYEQYF. In DNA, the CDR3 is TGTGCCATCAGTGTACCTACGGGGACCGGCTACGAGCAGTACTTC.

This clone was detected only once. The chain combines TRBV5-4 with TRBJ2-7, with D tentatively TRBD1 (6 bases). Trimming shortened V by 4 bases and J by 4 bases, and 15 bases separated the two germline ends. Germline values: CDR1 SGHNT, CDR2 YYREEE (reference sequence). This CDR3 is built from 14 residues. CDR3 residues: CASSLDRSVYEQYF. CDR3 nucleotide sequence: TGTGCCAGCAGCCTAGACAGGTCCGTTTACGAGCAGTACTTC. Full variable domain (rest looked up from reference TRBV5-4 and TRBJ2-7): ETGVTQSPTHLIKTRGQQVTLRCSSQSGHNTVSWYQQALGQGPQFIFQYYREEENGRGNFPPRFSGLQFPNYSSELNVNALELDDSALYLCASSLDRSVYEQYFGPGTRLTVT.

The chain links TRBV5-4 to TRBJ2-1; D is unclear. The V gene lost 0 bases and the J gene lost 4 bases, with 5 bases spanning the gap. Per the germline V gene, CDR1 is SGHNT and CDR2 is YYREEE (reference sequence). The CDR3 sequence is 13 residues long. The CDR3 loop is CASSLESYNEQFF. The CDR3 bases are TGTGCCAGCAGCTTGGAGTCTTACAATGAGCAGTTCTTC.